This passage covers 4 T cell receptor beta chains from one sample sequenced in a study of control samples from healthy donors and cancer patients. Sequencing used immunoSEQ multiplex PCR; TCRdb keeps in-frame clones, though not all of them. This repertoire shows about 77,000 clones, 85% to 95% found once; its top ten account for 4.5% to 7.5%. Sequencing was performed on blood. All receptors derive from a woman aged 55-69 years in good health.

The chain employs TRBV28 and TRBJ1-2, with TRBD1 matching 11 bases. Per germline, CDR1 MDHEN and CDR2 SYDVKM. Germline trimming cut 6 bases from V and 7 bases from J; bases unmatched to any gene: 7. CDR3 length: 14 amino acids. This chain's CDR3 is CASRTGQGDRGYTF. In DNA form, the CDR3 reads TGTGCCAGCAGAACGGGACAGGGGGATCGTGGCTACACCTTC.

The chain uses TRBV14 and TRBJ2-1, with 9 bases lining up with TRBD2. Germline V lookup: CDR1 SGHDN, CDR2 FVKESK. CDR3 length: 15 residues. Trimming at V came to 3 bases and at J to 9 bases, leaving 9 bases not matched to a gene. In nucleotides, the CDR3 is TGTGCCAGCAGCCACGATGTAGCGGGAGATCTTGAGCAGTTCTTC. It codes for CASSHDVAGDLEQFF.

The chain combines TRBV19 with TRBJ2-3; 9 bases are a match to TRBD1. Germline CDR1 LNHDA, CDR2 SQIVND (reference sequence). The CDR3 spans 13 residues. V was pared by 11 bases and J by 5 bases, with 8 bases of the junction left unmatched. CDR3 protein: CASSDRGIDTQYF. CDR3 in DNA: TGTGCCTCCTCTGACAGGGGGATAGATACGCAGTATTTT. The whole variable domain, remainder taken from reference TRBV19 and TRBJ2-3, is DGGITQSPKYLFRKEGQNVTLSCEQNLNHDAMYWYRQDPGQGLRLIYYSQIVNDFQKGDIAEGYSVSREKKESFPLTVTSAQKNPTAFYLCASSDRGIDTQYFGPGTRLTVL.

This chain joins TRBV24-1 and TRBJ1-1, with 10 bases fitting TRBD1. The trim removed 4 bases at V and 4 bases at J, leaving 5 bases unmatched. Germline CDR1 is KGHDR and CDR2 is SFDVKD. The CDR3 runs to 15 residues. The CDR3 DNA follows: TGTGCCACCAGTGACCCGACAGGGGGCTCCACTGAAGCTTTCTTT. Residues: CATSDPTGGSTEAFF.